The entry that follows covers one T cell receptor (beta chain) sequence. The CDR3 covers 14 residues. Trimming took off 0 bases at V and 5 bases at J, with 10 bases between the two ends. Germline V gene data show CDR1 as LGHNA and CDR2 as YSLEER. The data stem from a study of technical replicates of blood from a few donors. Repertoires were generated with immunoSEQ multiplex PCR, while TCRdb's copy carries only in-frame clones and drops some. This sample yields 50,000 to 80,000 clones, of which 75% to 90% are seen a single time; 5% to 5.5% belongs to the top ten. The chain employs TRBV4-3 and TRBJ2-5, with D unclear. Sequencing was done on a sample of PBMCs. The sequence was collected from a human donor in good health. Some clones in this sample may be carry-over from other donors' samples. The CDR3 region is CASSQDIAAETQYF. DNA of the CDR3: TGCGCCAGCAGCCAAGATATAGCCGCGGAGACCCAGTACTTC.